This paragraph covers one T cell receptor beta chain sequence. Its antigen remains unidentified. This specimen belongs to a study of cytomegalovirus exposure and HLA in healthy donors. Across the whole study: Earlier work reported approximately 110 million unique TCR beta sequences from approximately 180 million T cells.

The study ran its PCR with 60 Vbeta and 13 Jbeta primers. Produced via immunoSEQ multiplex PCR; TCRdb's table is partial and in-frame only. The data hold roughly 200,000 clones, with about 80% observed a single time. Points from the study as a whole: Sequencing likely caused a cluster of highly shared sequence variants.

After removal of 5 bases from V and 1 base from J, the junction contained 3 bases not matched to a gene. CDR3 size: 14 residues. The V gene's germline CDR1 is ENHRY and CDR2 SYGVKD. The chain recombines TRBV10-3 with TRBJ2-7; 9 positions match TRBD1. Specimen: PBMCs. The source is a woman in her forties or fifties in good health and CMV-seronegative. CDR3 sequence (DNA): TGTGCCATCAGTTCGGGACAGGGATCCTACGAGCAGTACTTC. Its protein is CAISSGQGSYEQYF.